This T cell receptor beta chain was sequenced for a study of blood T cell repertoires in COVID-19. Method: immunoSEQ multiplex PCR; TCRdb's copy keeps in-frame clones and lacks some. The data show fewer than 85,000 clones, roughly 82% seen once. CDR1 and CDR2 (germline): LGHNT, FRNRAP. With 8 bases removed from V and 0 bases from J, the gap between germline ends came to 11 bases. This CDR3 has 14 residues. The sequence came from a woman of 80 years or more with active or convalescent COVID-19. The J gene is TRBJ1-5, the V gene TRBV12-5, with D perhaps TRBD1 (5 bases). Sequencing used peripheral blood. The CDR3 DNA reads TGTGCTAGTTTTACAGGATATAGCAATCAGCCCCAGCATTTT. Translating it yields CASFTGYSNQPQHF. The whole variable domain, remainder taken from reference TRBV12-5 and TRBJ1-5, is DARVTQTPRHKVTEMGQEVTMRCQPILGHNTVFWYRQTMMQGLELLAYFRNRAPLDDSGMPKDRFSAEMPDATLATLKIQPSEPRDSAVYFCASFTGYSNQPQHFGDGTRLSIL.